The next 27 T cell receptor beta chains were all read from a single sample in a study of regulatory dendritic cells for organ transplantation. Sequencing was performed with immunoSEQ multiplex PCR; in TCRdb, only in-frame clones are kept and a portion is missing. In the table there are approximately 29,000 clones, approximately 82% of which are singletons. The sample consisted of naive CD4+ T cells from blood. Subset given: CD45RA+ naive T cells. These receptors were taken from a human donor in good health.

The sample holds one count of this clone. The J gene is TRBJ2-6, the V gene TRBV5-4; D gene uncertain. Germline V lookup: CDR1 SGHNT, CDR2 YYREEE (reference sequence). Trimming removed 4 bases from V and 0 bases from J, with 8 bases in between. The CDR3 covers 15 residues. CDR3 loop: CASSPTHSGANVLTF. In nucleotides, the CDR3 is TGTGCCAGCAGCCCGACTCACTCTGGGGCCAACGTCCTGACTTTC. Full variable domain (missing parts from reference TRBV5-4 and TRBJ2-6): ETGVTQSPTHLIKTRGQQVTLRCSSQSGHNTVSWYQQALGQGPQFIFQYYREEENGRGNFPPRFSGLQFPNYSSELNVNALELDDSALYLCASSPTHSGANVLTFGAGSRLTVL.

The rearrangement links TRBV27 to TRBJ1-5; D perhaps matches TRBD1 (5 bases). The CDR3 sequence is 15 residues long. The germline V gene has CDR1 MNHEY and CDR2 SMNVEV (reference sequence). The ends were cut back, 7 bases at V and 7 bases at J, with 20 bases in the middle. DNA of the CDR3: TGTGCCAGCACCTCCCGGGGAGGGGAGGGACAGCCCCAGCATTTT. This gives the protein CASTSRGGEGQPQHF.

The J gene is TRBJ2-2, the V gene TRBV29-1; 9 bases line up with TRBD1. J lost 2 bases, V lost 5 bases, and 3 bases had no gene match. CDR3 length: 14 residues. Germline loops: CDR1 SQVTM, CDR2 ANQGSEA. The CDR3 loop reads CSVRTGANTGELFF. CDR3 nucleotide sequence: TGCAGCGTTAGGACAGGGGCTAACACCGGGGAGCTGTTTTTT.

The rearrangement links TRBV5-1 to TRBJ2-5; D possibly corresponds to TRBD1 (6 bases). CDR1 is SGHRS and CDR2 is YFSETQ in the germline V gene. The V and J ends lost 8 bases and 2 bases respectively, with 22 bases between them. The CDR3 extends over 16 amino acids. CDR3 in DNA: TGCGCCAGACCGGGACACTTACTCAAGGGTCAAGAGACCCAGTACTTC. This encodes CARPGHLLKGQETQYF. The whole variable domain, remainder taken from reference TRBV5-1 and TRBJ2-5, is KAGVTQTPRYLIKTRGQQVTLSCSPISGHRSVSWYQQTPGQGLQFLFEYFSETQRNKGNFPGRFSGRQFSNSRSEMNVSTLELGDSALYLCARPGHLLKGQETQYFGPGTRLLVL.

Of note for this clone: The sample holds other DNA sequences that translate to the same CDR3. The gene calls are TRBV5-1 and TRBJ2-1, with TRBD1 as a possible D gene (5 bases). The CDR3 totals 15 residues. CDR1 is SGHRS, CDR2 YFSETQ, per germline. V was shortened by 2 bases and J by 9 bases, with 18 bases between the two germline ends. The CDR3 spells CASSLGQGGYSEQFF. CDR3 nucleotides: TGCGCCAGCAGCTTAGGGCAGGGTGGTTATAGTGAGCAGTTCTTC.

The V and J genes are TRBV7-2 and TRBJ1-1, with TRBD1 identical over 9 bases. Germline V gives CDR1 SGHTA, CDR2 FQGNSA. The CDR3 has 14 residues. With V trimmed by 4 bases and J by 4 bases, 4 bases remained unmatched. CDR3 coding DNA: TGTGCCAGCAGCTCTGACAGGGGGTTCACTGAAGCTTTCTTT. This translates into CASSSDRGFTEAFF.

V usage is TRBV27 and J usage is TRBJ2-7; D might be TRBD1 (6 bases). The V end was cut by 3 bases, the J end by 0 bases, with 15 bases between. CDR3 length equals 16 residues. Germline lookup yields CDR1 MNHEY and CDR2 SMNVEV (reference sequence). CDR3 nucleotide sequence: TGTGCCAGCAGTTTGCTCGGACAGACCAGCTCCTACGAGCAGTACTTC. The encoded protein is CASSLLGQTSSYEQYF.

This clone was detected once. The gene calls are TRBV5-1 and TRBJ2-3, with D tentatively TRBD2 (6 bases). CDR1 SGHRS and CDR2 YFSETQ come from the germline V gene. V lost 0 bases to trimming and J lost 5 bases, with 10 bases between them. The CDR3 loop spans 14 amino acids. The CDR3 region has the DNA TGCGCCAGCAGCTTGGTGGGGACTGGAGATACGCAGTATTTT. Translated, it gives CASSLVGTGDTQYF.

The gene calls are TRBV18 and TRBJ1-6; D unresolved. The germline V gene has CDR1 KGHSH and CDR2 LQKENI. Trimming removed 2 bases at V and 6 bases at J, with 8 bases between. The CDR3 contains 14 residues. CDR3 coding DNA: TGTGCCAGCTCACCAGAGGCGATTAATTCACCCCTCCACTTT. It codes for CASSPEAINSPLHF.

This chain uses TRBV5-1 with TRBJ1-5; 8 bases fit TRBD1. Germline V gives CDR1 SGHRS, CDR2 YFSETQ. V trimming: 2 bases; J trimming: 0 bases; junction bases outside the gene matches: 1. The CDR3 contains 15 residues. The CDR3 sequence is CASSLQGDSNQPQHF. CDR3 sequence (DNA): TGCGCCAGCAGCTTACAGGGGGATAGCAATCAGCCCCAGCATTTT.

J is TRBJ2-2 and V is TRBV5-4; TRBD1 agrees at 9 bases. CDR3 size: 15 residues. From germline, CDR1 is SGHNT and CDR2 YYREEE (reference sequence). V shed 0 bases and J 4 bases; nucleotides not matched to a gene: 1. The CDR3 sequence is CASSLAQGATGELFF. The DNA of the CDR3 is TGTGCCAGCAGCTTGGCACAGGGGGCCACCGGGGAGCTGTTTTTT.

The chain has TRBV5-4 and TRBJ2-2, with 11 bases identical to TRBD2. CDR3 length: 14 amino acids. Trimming cost V 5 bases and J 6 bases; bases outside gene matches: 3. The germline CDR1 and CDR2 sequences are SGHNT and YYREEE (reference sequence). The CDR3, as DNA: TGTGCCAGCAGAGTTAGCGGGGGGGCCGGGGAGCTGTTTTTT. Amino acid sequence: CASRVSGGAGELFF.

V and J are TRBV21-1 and TRBJ1-2. TRBV21-1 is recorded as a pseudogene. CDR3 size: 13 residues. The CDR3 region is CASSKGRRGGYTF. DNA for the CDR3: TGTGCCAGCAGCAAAGGCCGGAGAGGAGGCTACACCTTC.

The chain has TRBV29-1 and TRBJ1-1; no firm D call. This CDR3 comprises 14 residues. Germline assignment: CDR1 SQVTM and CDR2 ANQGSEA. Deletions cut 0 bases from V and 1 base from J, with 9 bases between. CDR3 in DNA: TGCAGCGTTGAAGATTGGAGCGGGAACACTGAAGCTTTCTTT. Protein sequence: CSVEDWSGNTEAFF.

The chain combines TRBV5-4 with TRBJ1-6; D perhaps matches TRBD1 (5 bases). This CDR3 contains 16 residues. Germline lookup yields CDR1 SGHNT and CDR2 YYREEE (reference sequence). V lost 4 bases and J lost 7, with 18 bases in between. The CDR3 is CASSATTERFNSPLHF. CDR3 bases: TGTGCCAGCAGCGCCACGACAGAGAGGTTCAATTCACCCCTCCACTTT.

V gene TRBV6-5 combines with J gene TRBJ1-2; 9 bases are a match to TRBD1. The V gene end was trimmed by 4 bases and the J gene end by 5 bases; junction bases not matched to a gene: 11. The CDR3 is made up of 16 amino acids. From germline, CDR1 is MNHEY and CDR2 SVGAGI. CDR3 bases: TGTGCCAGCAGTTGGAAAACAGGACAGGGGAATTATGGCTACACCTTC. Its protein is CASSWKTGQGNYGYTF.

The chain combines TRBV6-5 with TRBJ1-4, with D maybe TRBD1 (5 bases). The length of the CDR3 is 15 residues. The V and J ends lost 5 bases and 1 base respectively, with 11 bases between them. Germline CDR1 and CDR2: MNHEY and SVGAGI. Written as DNA, the CDR3 is TGTGCCAGCAGTCCCTTCAGGGAAACTAATGAAAAACTGTTTTTT. It encodes CASSPFRETNEKLFF.

The chain employs TRBV2 and TRBJ1-1; D uncertain. The V end was cut by 2 bases, the J end by 0 bases, with 7 bases between. The CDR3 loop spans 14 amino acids. Germline-derived CDR1 and CDR2 are SNHLY and FYNNEI. The CDR3 sequence: CASSETRLNTEAFF. CDR3 nucleotides: TGTGCCAGCAGTGAAACTCGATTGAACACTGAAGCTTTCTTT.

This chain uses TRBV4-2 with TRBJ2-7; D gene unclear. The germline V and J ends were trimmed by 3 bases and 0 bases, with 6 bases remaining between them. Germline V CDR1 and CDR2: LGHNA, YNFKEQ. The CDR3 is 13 amino acids. CDR3 DNA: TGTGCCAGCAGCCAGGCAGGCTCCTACGAGCAGTACTTC. It codes for CASSQAGSYEQYF.

The chain is built from TRBV11-2 and TRBJ1-3; the match to TRBD1 covers 9 bases. The V gene end was trimmed by 5 bases and the J gene end by 5 bases; junction bases not matched to a gene: 7. The CDR3 is 15 residues long. Germline lookup yields CDR1 SGHAT and CDR2 FQNNGV. Here the CDR3 reads CASSITGTGRNTIYF. The CDR3 DNA follows: TGTGCCAGCAGCATCACCGGGACAGGGCGAAACACCATATATTTT.

This clone was detected only a few times. V is TRBV2 and J is TRBJ1-6; no firm D call. The CDR3 is 15 amino acids. CDR1 is SNHLY and CDR2 is FYNNEI in the germline V gene. With 2 bases removed from V and 7 bases from J, the gap between germline ends came to 12 bases. Written as DNA, the CDR3 is TGTGCCAGCAGTGAAAGCTTACGGGAGAATTCACCCCTCCACTTT. Amino acids: CASSESLRENSPLHF.

This chain joins TRBV19 and TRBJ1-3; 8 bases match TRBD1. The CDR3 has 19 amino acids. The ends lost 7 bases at V and 4 bases at J; junction bases unmatched: 21. CDR1 and CDR2 from the germline V gene are LNHDA and SQIVND (reference sequence). Written as DNA, the CDR3 is TGTGCCAGTACCTCCGGACAGGGAGGAGGTTGGTATACGGGAAACACCATATATTTT. It codes for CASTSGQGGGWYTGNTIYF.

This clone appeared a few times. The chain carries TRBV9 and TRBJ1-2; 11 bases map to TRBD1. The V gene end was trimmed by 2 bases and the J gene end by 4 bases; junction bases not matched to a gene: 1. This CDR3 comprises 14 residues. Germline V gives CDR1 SGDLS, CDR2 YYNGEE. This CDR3 is CASSVGTGGYGYTF. Here the CDR3 DNA reads TGTGCCAGCAGCGTCGGGACAGGGGGCTATGGCTACACCTTC.

The gene calls are TRBV5-1 and TRBJ2-6, with a tentative D call TRBD1 (5 bases). CDR1 SGHRS and CDR2 YFSETQ come from the germline V gene. The CDR3 runs to 15 residues. V lost 3 bases and J lost 4, with 11 bases in between. The CDR3: CASSSQGSGANVLTF. DNA for the CDR3: TGCGCCAGCAGCTCCCAGGGATCCGGGGCCAACGTCCTGACTTTC.

This chain joins TRBV2 and TRBJ2-7; 9 bases match TRBD2. Germline V lookup: CDR1 SNHLY, CDR2 FYNNEI. This CDR3 has 16 residues. V trimming: 0 bases; J trimming: 6 bases; junction bases outside the gene matches: 9. CDR3 nucleotides: TGTGCCAGCAGTGAAGCGGAGGCAGCGGGGGGCGTCGAGCAGTACTTC. It is translated as CASSEAEAAGGVEQYF.

With regard to this clone: One junction end does not reproduce the germline sequence, and a read error may be involved. This same CDR3 is encoded by further DNA sequences in the sample. V and J are TRBV5-1 and TRBJ1-5; 7 nucleotides align to TRBD1. Germline V gives CDR1 SGHRS, CDR2 YFSETQ. The CDR3 length is 16 residues. The CDR3 nucleotides are TGTGCCAGCAGCTTGGGCACAGGGGATAGCAATCAGCCCCAGCATTTT. As protein: CASSLGTGDSNQPQHF.

The J gene is TRBJ1-4, the V gene TRBV7-9, with TRBD1 identical over 7 bases. The length of the CDR3 is 14 residues. The ends lost 5 bases at V and 5 bases at J; junction bases unmatched: 5. Germline loops: CDR1 SEHNR, CDR2 FQNEAQ (reference sequence). The CDR3 is CASSPRDRNEKLFF. The CDR3 DNA reads TGTGCCAGCAGCCCTCGGGACAGAAATGAAAAACTGTTTTTT.